This TCR beta chain emerged from a study of blood T cell repertoires in COVID-19 (dated by TCRdb to about 2020). In terms of the full investigation: Samples covering the acute and convalescent phases of COVID-19 were provided by collaborators in the United States, Italy and Spain. The prospective study material was composed of cDNA or gDNA derived from T cells, B-cell-depleted T cells, or PBMCs. Subjects who had been exposed to COVID-19, were actively infected with it, or had recovered from it provided the deeply sampled blood TCRbeta repertoires that made up the dataset. The repertoires were released in a freely available public database meant as a resource for research on the immune response to SARS-CoV-2. Samples came from the ongoing ImmuneRACE study (first 160 participants) plus 1,254 subjects from 6 global collaborators. A de-identified subject ID, COVID-19 status, age in years and sex were almost always included in the sample metadata. Where available, HLA class I and class II types were obtained from metadata supplied by the sample provider rather than from assay-based typing.

The immunoSEQ Assay, a bias-controlled multiplex PCR, was used to amplify TCRbeta CDR3 regions from genomic DNA. In the source study's methods: Nucleated cell counts per sample were estimated from amplification of reference gene primers within the assay. To quantify the absolute abundance of each unique TCRbeta CDR3 rearrangement, sequence reads were collapsed and filtered. For each sample, productive Simpson clonality was calculated as the square root of Simpson's diversity index over productive rearrangements. Not all clones reach the TCRdb copy of this immuneACCESS table, which keeps in-frame sequences only. Checked studies attribute under half of the gap to unresolved V genes and leave the rest unexplained. Clone size and the V and J calls come from that table; the DNA yielded D and trimming. The sample yields about 260,000 clones; 83% were counted once. The ten largest clones add up to 8% to 9.5% of the sample.

The CDR3 runs 17 residues from the cysteine to the phenylalanine. Only the CDR3 part of the read is kept: 51 bases, read in frame from the first base. Trimming removed 5 bases from V and 4 bases from J; the gene matches leave 12 bases unexplained. The germline V gene (reference sequence) sets CDR1 to MNHNY and CDR2 to SVGAGI. With respect to this clone: Its antigen remains unidentified. No much larger clonotype is one base removed from it; base qualities were not supplied.

Results and caveats for the whole study, not just this receptor: Clinical and demographic metadata were provided uncurated, with the amount varying by source and participant.

Another Seattle source contributed samples from volunteer blood donors who had recovered from COVID-19. Whole blood was collected in K2EDTA tubes by collaborating institutions according to the institutions' own protocols. Collaborator samples were shipped for TCRbeta analysis as frozen whole blood, isolated PBMCs, or DNA extracted from either sample type. The sequence came from a woman between 45 and 60 years old who had recovered from COVID-19. The source material was peripheral blood. Recombination connected TRBV6-6 to TRBJ2-3, and 10 bases in between align with TRBD2. Read as DNA, the sequence is TGTGCCAGCAGTCACACAGAGAGCGGGGGGGCCGCAGATACGCAGTATTTT. Translated, it gives CASSHTESGGAADTQYF.